The sequence of this T cell receptor (beta chain) was determined in a study of human T cells and chemical hapten exposure. Findings of the study overall: Large CDR3 similarity clusters arose significantly more often from expanded TCRs than from controls.

TCRdb analysed the RACE reads with MiXCR anew, one entry per CDR3 protein. The sample contains approximately 400,000 distinct CDR3 sequences, approximately 4.4% of which appear only once. V was shortened by 5 bases and J by 6 bases, with 11 bases between the two germline ends. Germline V gene data show CDR1 as MNHNY and CDR2 as SVGAGI (reference sequence). The CDR3 runs 12 residues. Time point indicated: patch test 1, 2 weeks after DPC sensitization. As to treatment: therapeutic diphenylcyclopropenone sensitization with weekly scalp DPC. This clonotype has just a few counts. Its specificity is unknown.

Material: whole blood, obtained in connection with sensitization to the hapten diphenylcyclopropenone (DPC). V usage is TRBV6-6 and J usage is TRBJ2-7; D gene unclear. The source of this sequence is a woman between 50 and 59 years old with alopecia areata. Some clones in this sample may be carry-over from other donors' samples. The CDR3 coding sequence is TGTGCCAGCAGTCCTCCAATGTCCGAGCAGTACTTC. Amino acid sequence: CASSPPMSEQYF.